Below, 12 T cell receptor beta chains from the same sample are listed, as sequenced in a study of cytomegalovirus exposure and HLA in healthy donors. PCR involved 60 Vbeta and 13 Jbeta primers. Here immunoSEQ multiplex PCR was the method, and the copy in TCRdb shows in-frame clones only, minus some. The table includes about 160,000 clones, 75% detected once. The sequenced sample was PBMCs. The receptors come from a woman between 45 and 65 years old in good health and CMV-seropositive.

The chain links TRBV7-9 to TRBJ2-1, with 7 bases identical to TRBD2. The CDR3 consists of 11 residues. CDR1 and CDR2 (germline): SEHNR, FQNEAQ (reference sequence). The V and J ends lost 5 bases and 16 bases, in that order; junction bases with no gene match: 8. CDR3 region: CASSPAGLLFF. Here the CDR3 DNA reads TGTGCCAGCAGCCCAGCGGGGTTATTATTCTTC.

This rearrangement joins TRBV11-2 to TRBJ2-5; the D gene is possibly TRBD1 (6 bases). This CDR3 has 15 amino acids. The V gene's germline CDR1 is SGHAT and CDR2 FQNNGV. V gave up 4 bases and J gave up 5 bases, with 17 bases separating them. CDR3 loop: CASSSLRGYRETQYF. DNA for the CDR3: TGTGCCAGCAGCTCGCTCAGGGGCTACCGGGAGACCCAGTACTTC.

The chain has TRBV5-4 and TRBJ2-3; 12 nucleotides line up with TRBD2. Germline V gives CDR1 SGHNT, CDR2 YYREEE (reference sequence). The CDR3 contains 16 residues. V lost 4 bases to trimming and J lost 2 bases; unmatched junction nucleotides: 5. This CDR3 is CASSERLAGDTDTQYF. For the CDR3, the DNA is TGTGCCAGCAGCGAGAGACTAGCGGGGGACACAGATACGCAGTATTTT.

The chain is built from TRBV11-2 and TRBJ1-1, with D hard to call. V shed 2 bases and J shed 4 bases, with 11 bases lying between them. This CDR3 is 14 amino acids long. CDR1 is SGHAT, CDR2 FQNNGV, per germline. The CDR3, as DNA: TGTGCCAGCAGCTTACCCGGGGAGGGCACTGAAGCTTTCTTT. This encodes CASSLPGEGTEAFF.

The V call is TRBV11-3, the J call TRBJ2-1; 7 bases are shared with TRBD2. CDR3 size: 15 residues. Germline V gives CDR1 SGHNT, CDR2 YENEEA. V lost 5 bases and J lost 7; bases outside the gene matches: 11. The CDR3 sequence is CASSPGAGRENEQFF. In DNA form, the CDR3 reads TGTGCCAGCAGCCCAGGAGCGGGGAGGGAGAATGAGCAGTTCTTC.

The chain has TRBV12-5 and TRBJ2-3, with D perhaps matching TRBD2 (5 bases). The CDR3 is 16 residues long. Germline CDR1 and CDR2: LGHNT and FRNRAP. The ends were cut back, 6 bases at V and 0 bases at J, with 16 bases in the middle. The CDR3 region is CASGSTVRTSTDTQYF. As DNA, the CDR3 is TGTGCTAGTGGCTCCACCGTGCGGACTAGCACAGATACGCAGTATTTT.

The chain combines TRBV27 with TRBJ1-2; TRBD1 agrees at 12 bases. Germline assignment: CDR1 MNHEY and CDR2 SMNVEV (reference sequence). This CDR3 has 16 residues. J gave up 6 bases and V 6 bases, and 11 bases lay outside the gene matches. The CDR3: CASSPRGTGGLDGYTF. Written as DNA, the CDR3 is TGTGCCAGCAGCCCCCGAGGGACAGGGGGCCTCGATGGCTACACCTTC.

This clone was recorded once. This rearrangement joins TRBV7-8 to TRBJ1-1; the D gene is possibly TRBD1 (6 bases). Trimming pared 1 base from V and 6 bases from J, leaving 21 bases between. This CDR3 comprises 17 residues. Germline-derived CDR1 and CDR2 are SGHVS and FQNEAQ. This CDR3 is CASSLVAGALKGSEAFF. CDR3 DNA sequence: TGTGCCAGCAGCTTAGTGGCAGGGGCTCTCAAGGGATCTGAAGCTTTCTTT.

CDR3 bases: TGTGCCAGCAGTCGTCACTATGGCTACACCTTC. Protein: CASSRHYGYTF. This chain uses TRBV28 with TRBJ1-2; D is uncertain. Germline assignment: CDR1 MDHEN and CDR2 SYDVKM. The germline V and J ends were trimmed by 5 bases and 3 bases, with 4 bases remaining between them. The CDR3 runs 11 residues.

This clone was seen more than once but under ten times. A read error may produce the germline difference seen at one junction end. The V gene is TRBV29-1, the J gene TRBJ1-1; D remains unclear. The CDR3 consists of 12 residues. The germline V gene has CDR1 SQVTM and CDR2 ANQGSEA. The CDR3 region is CSAERSATEAFF. The CDR3 nucleotides are TGCAGCGCTGAACGGTCAGCGACTGAAGCTTTCTTT.

The genes are TRBV5-6 and TRBJ1-5; the D is unclear. V was cut by 2 bases and J by 0 bases, with 18 bases left in between. Germline V CDR1 and CDR2: SGHDT, YYEEEE. The CDR3 is 18 residues long. In DNA, the CDR3 is TGTGCCAGCAGCTTTGGTCAAGGAGGGTTGATTAGCAATCAGCCCCAGCATTTT. As protein: CASSFGQGGLISNQPQHF. Supplemented by reference TRBV5-6 and TRBJ1-5, the full variable domain reads DAGVTQSPTHLIKTRGQQVTLRCSPKSGHDTVSWYQQALGQGPQFIFQYYEEEERQRGNFPDRFSGHQFPNYSSELNVNALLLGDSALYLCASSFGQGGLISNQPQHFGDGTRLSIL.

The rearrangement links TRBV2 to TRBJ1-5; D gene uncertain. Germline V gene lookup returns CDR1 SNHLY and CDR2 FYNNEI. This CDR3 spans 13 amino acids. The ends were cut back, 8 bases at V and 5 bases at J, with 13 bases in the middle. In DNA, the CDR3 is TGTGCCAGCGAGCTGGATCGGGATCAGCCCCAGCATTTT. The encoded protein is CASELDRDQPQHF. The whole variable domain, remainder taken from reference TRBV2 and TRBJ1-5, is EPEVTQTPSHQVTQMGQEVILRCVPISNHLYFYWYRQILGQKVEFLVSFYNNEISEKSEIFDDQFSVERPDGSNFTLKIRSTKLEDSAMYFCASELDRDQPQHFGDGTRLSIL.